Below, 3 T cell receptor beta chains from the same sample are listed, as sequenced in a study of blood T cells in healthy people across ages. Then a second PCR, running roughly 7 to 11 cycles, was carried out with a sample-barcoded 5' primer and a J-beta primer mix. One entry per CDR3 protein results from TCRdb running MiXCR on the 5' RACE reads. Here the sample spans about 640,000 distinct CDR3 sequences, 35% to 50% being singletons. Source material: blood. Receptor source: a man older than 75 in good health.

The chain carries TRBV4-3 and TRBJ2-2, with 15 bases that match TRBD2. The germline V gene has CDR1 LGHNA and CDR2 YSLEER. The J segment lost 3 bases and the V segment lost 4 bases, leaving 15 bases of the junction unmatched. The CDR3 is 21 residues long. Here the CDR3 reads CASSLNLPGLAGGHYTGELFF. The CDR3 DNA follows: TGCGCCAGCAGCCTCAACTTGCCGGGACTAGCGGGAGGACATTACACCGGGGAGCTGTTTTTT.

This chain links TRBV11-2 with TRBJ1-4, with a possible D match to TRBD1 (5 bases). The V end was cut by 8 bases, the J end by 4 bases, with 17 bases between. CDR1 and CDR2 from the germline V gene are SGHAT and FQNNGV. The CDR3 runs to 15 residues. The CDR3 loop reads CASRIFGGNNEKLFF. In nucleotides, the CDR3 is TGTGCCAGCCGAATTTTTGGGGGAAATAATGAAAAACTGTTTTTT.

The gene calls are TRBV6-2 or TRBV6-3 and TRBJ1-4; no definite D call. This CDR3 region has 16 residues. Deletions cut 4 bases from V and 2 bases from J, with 14 bases between. Germline loops: CDR1 MNHEY, CDR2 SVGEGT. CDR3 DNA: TGTGCCAGCAGTTCGCCGGAAACCGGGACTAATGAAAAACTGTTTTTT. It yields the protein CASSSPETGTNEKLFF.